Below, one T cell receptor (beta chain) is given with its context. The sample is drawn from a study of PD-L1 blockade in urothelial cancer. In the study overall: Of prior chemotherapy regimens, patients had received between 0 and 3.

Spike-ins of synthetic TCR analog templates went into each PCR. Amplified housekeeping genes served to quantify FFPE tumor DNA. Sequenced by immunoSEQ multiplex PCR; TCRdb stores in-frame clones only, minus some. The sample consists of more than 35,000 clones, about a third of them appearing once. The CDR3 contains 15 residues. The V call is TRBV1, the J call TRBJ1-3. TRBV1 constitutes a pseudogene. This clonotype originated in a man between 60 and 75 years old with urothelial cancer. This material consisted of tumor tissue, taken before atezolizumab (anti-PD-L1) treatment. CDR3 nucleotide sequence: TGCGCCAGCAGCCAAGAGGGGAGCTCTGGAAACACCATATATTTT. Its protein product is CASSQEGSSGNTIYF.